The clone carrying this T cell receptor beta chain has just a few counts. Its antigen is undetermined. This specimen comes from a study of regulatory T cells in long-lasting Graves disease. Overall study context: Patients newly diagnosed with Graves' had been on antithyroid drugs for under 3 months.

The study's findings and limits: Segments TRBV28, TRBJ1-2 and TRBJ2-5 showed preferential usage in persistent disease.

CDR3 size: 14 residues. V was cut by 2 bases and J by 7 bases, with 14 bases left in between. Germline lookup yields CDR1 KGHSH and CDR2 LQKENI. The time point here: newly diagnosed GD, antithyroid drugs for less than 3 months. RNA extracted from PBMCs served as the sequencing template. iRepertoire HTBI primers and Arm-PCR of CDR3 regions built TCR beta libraries. TCRdb independently ran MiXCR on the multiplex PCR reads; one entry per CDR3 protein. This sample has under 450,000 distinct CDR3 sequences, with about an eighth found just once. The same sample was also studied in work on T cells in Graves' hyperthyroidism and ophthalmopathy.

The chain uses TRBV18 and TRBJ1-1; D ambiguous. This TCR came from a woman under 30 with Graves disease. Source: peripheral blood mononuclear cells (PBMCs), taken at new diagnosis, from a patient treated with antithyroid drugs. The CDR3 bases are TGTGCCAGCTCACCAGTGAGGGTACGGGGTGAAGCTTTCTTT. Protein sequence: CASSPVRVRGEAFF.